This entry lists 21 T cell receptor beta chains sequenced from one sample in a study of T cells expressing NK-cell markers. Reprocessing the 5' RACE reads, TCRdb reports a single entry for every CDR3 protein and omits DNA. The sample totals some 460,000 distinct CDR3 sequences. Sequencing was carried out using blood T cells: a sorted CD56 or NKG2C T cell subset, CD4+ or CD8+ T cells, or bulk PBMC T cells (not recorded which). These receptor sequences come from a woman in her fifties or sixties in good health.

This chain links TRBV7-9 with TRBJ1-1. CDR3 size: 12 residues. Germline loops: CDR1 SEHNR, CDR2 FQNEAQ (reference sequence). The CDR3 is CASRTGNTEAFF.

The chain combines TRBV27 with TRBJ1-2; absent DNA, TCRdb's TRBD1 call cannot be checked. Looked up from germline, CDR1 is MNHEY and CDR2 is SMNVEV (reference sequence). This CDR3 region has 11 residues. CDR3 sequence: CASRDRGGYTF.

CDR3 sequence reads: CASSPSGSMETQYF. The chain joins TRBV7-9 to TRBJ2-5; TCRdb outputs TRBD2, but without DNA this stays unchecked. There are 14 residues in the CDR3. Germline V gives CDR1 SEHNR, CDR2 FQNEAQ (reference sequence). The whole variable domain, filled in from reference TRBV7-9 and TRBJ2-5, reads DTGVSQNPRHKITKRGQNVTFRCDPISEHNRLYWYRQTLGQGPEFLTYFQNEAQLEKSRLLSDRFSAERPKGSFSTLEIQRTEQGDSAMYLCASSPSGSMETQYFGPGTRLLVL.

The chain couples TRBV29-1 to TRBJ2-3; the TCRdb D gene call, TRBD2, has no DNA to confirm it. The germline V gene encodes CDR1 SQVTM and CDR2 ANQGSEA. The CDR3 runs 17 residues. This CDR3 is CSVEPGTSGGRGDTQYF.

The V and J genes are TRBV4-1 and TRBJ2-5; TCRdb outputs TRBD2, but without DNA this stays unchecked. This CDR3 is 16 amino acids long. CDR1 and CDR2 from the germline V gene are MGHRA and YSYEKL. The chain's CDR3 is CASSQELAGVWETQYF.

The chain has TRBV3-1 and TRBJ1-4; the TRBD1 assignment by TCRdb is unverifiable without DNA. The germline V gene has CDR1 LGHDT and CDR2 YNNKEL (reference sequence). The CDR3 covers 15 residues. CDR3 sequence: CASSQVQGRDEKLFF.

The chain is built from TRBV5-1 and TRBJ2-3; the TCRdb D gene call, TRBD1, has no DNA to confirm it. The germline CDR1 and CDR2 sequences are SGHRS and YFSETQ. This CDR3 spans 14 amino acids. CDR3 in amino acids: CASSSQGIGDTQYF.

The rearrangement joins TRBV18 to TRBJ2-1; TCRdb proposes TRBD1, but this gene call is untestable without DNA. The CDR3 runs 15 residues. Germline loops: CDR1 KGHSH, CDR2 LQKENI. CDR3 sequence: CASSPPIGASNEQFF.

J is TRBJ1-2 and V is TRBV5-1. Germline V gene lookup returns CDR1 SGHRS and CDR2 YFSETQ. The CDR3 spans 14 residues. The CDR3 loop is CASSLESRNYGYTF.

The chain carries TRBV27 and TRBJ2-5; lacking DNA, the TRBD1 call made by TCRdb goes unchecked. This CDR3 contains 16 residues. Germline CDR1 MNHEY, CDR2 SMNVEV (reference sequence). The CDR3 protein is CASRPGEVGLQETQYF.

The gene calls are TRBV24-1 and TRBJ2-5. CDR3 length: 13 amino acids. Germline CDR1 KGHDR, CDR2 SFDVKD. This CDR3 is CATSVRFSETQYF.

The chain has TRBV24-1 and TRBJ2-2; TCRdb's assignment of TRBD2 cannot be checked, as there is no DNA. CDR3 length: 16 amino acids. Germline lookup yields CDR1 KGHDR and CDR2 SFDVKD. CDR3: CATSDPGLANTGELFF.

V usage is TRBV29-1 and J usage is TRBJ2-1; with no DNA, the TCRdb D assignment of TRBD1 cannot be verified. CDR3 length equals 14 residues. CDR1 and CDR2 (germline): SQVTM, ANQGSEA. The CDR3 spells CSVGKRSRYNEQFF.

The chain combines TRBV27 with TRBJ2-7; there is no DNA to check the TCRdb D call of TRBD2. This CDR3 has 13 residues. Germline CDR1 MNHEY, CDR2 SMNVEV (reference sequence). The CDR3 spells CASKGLAGGEQYF.

The V call is TRBV27, the J call TRBJ1-2. The CDR3 loop spans 14 amino acids. Germline loops: CDR1 MNHEY, CDR2 SMNVEV (reference sequence). CDR3 sequence: CASSLSQRLDGYTF.

The chain combines TRBV3-1 with TRBJ2-3; without DNA, the TCRdb call of TRBD1 cannot be checked. This CDR3 spans 16 amino acids. Germline CDR1 reads LGHDT; CDR2 reads YNNKEL (reference sequence). The CDR3 loop is CASSLPPGTGADTQYF.

CDR3 sequence reads: CASSLVRDRAEKLFF. The chain carries TRBV5-1 and TRBJ1-4; TCRdb proposes TRBD1, but this gene call is untestable without DNA. This CDR3 is 15 amino acids long. Germline V gene sequence: CDR1 SGHRS, CDR2 YFSETQ.

The chain employs TRBV3-1 and TRBJ1-4; TCRdb proposes TRBD1, but this gene call is untestable without DNA. The CDR3 runs 15 residues. Germline CDR1 and CDR2: LGHDT and YNNKEL (reference sequence). The CDR3 loop reads CASSQGDRVNEKLFF.

The V gene is TRBV10-3, the J gene TRBJ2-1; TCRdb calls TRBD2, which cannot be checked without DNA. Germline loops: CDR1 ENHRY, CDR2 SYGVKD. This CDR3 comprises 16 residues. The CDR3 spells CAIGRREAGGSNEQFF.

V gene TRBV12-3 or TRBV12-4 combines with J gene TRBJ2-3; TCRdb calls TRBD1, which cannot be checked without DNA. The CDR3 runs 15 residues. CDR3 residues: CASCSSGRGTDTQYF.

This rearrangement joins TRBV3-1 to TRBJ2-3; TCRdb indicates TRBD2, and absent DNA this call remains unverified. Germline CDR1 and CDR2: LGHDT and YNNKEL (reference sequence). The CDR3 runs to 17 residues. The CDR3 sequence: CASSQGPTSGRADTQYF.